Detailed here is one T cell receptor (beta chain). As handled by the study authors: Counts of nucleated cells, estimated from reference gene primer amplification, were obtained. The method was immunoSEQ multiplex PCR; TCRdb's version includes in-frame clones alone and lacks a portion of them. V and J calls and clone size come straight from that table; D and trimming were deduced from the DNA. The sample carries around 130,000 clones, less than 90% recorded once. After removal of 0 bases from V and 5 bases from J, the junction contained 7 bases not matched to a gene. This CDR3 is 18 amino acids long. Per the germline V gene, CDR1 is LGHDT and CDR2 is YNNKEL (reference sequence). The data are from a study of blood T cell repertoires in COVID-19. Turning to the study itself: COVID-19 samples from acute and convalescent phases originated in the United States, Italy and Spain. PBMCs, B-cell-depleted T cells, or T cells provided the cDNA or gDNA that made up the material.

The material sequenced was peripheral blood. The sequence was collected from a man between 65 and 85 years old with acute or convalescent COVID-19. This chain connects TRBV3-1 (or the pseudogene TRBV3-2) to TRBJ2-5; 15 nucleotides match TRBD2. CDR3 sequence: CASSQDWTSGGARETQYF. The CDR3 DNA sequence: TGTGCCAGCAGCCAAGACTGGACTAGCGGGGGGGCCCGGGAGACCCAGTACTTC.